These 28 T cell receptor beta chains came from one sample sequenced in a study of shared clonotypes between healthy human individuals. Sequencing was performed with immunoSEQ multiplex PCR; in TCRdb, only in-frame clones are kept and a portion is missing. Here the sample spans roughly 2.6 million clones, just over 90% being singletons. Sequencing was carried out using naive CD4+ T cells sorted from blood. This sample's subset: CD45RA+ positively selected. The receptors shown here come from a man between 18 and 35 years old in good health.

This rearrangement joins TRBV15 to TRBJ2-1, with 8 bases aligning to TRBD2. The V gene's germline CDR1 is LNHNV and CDR2 YYDKDF (reference sequence). CDR3 length: 15 residues. J was trimmed by 4 bases and V by 3 bases; bases with no gene match: 5. Written as DNA, the CDR3 is TGTGCCACCAGCAGGCGGGGGGCCGGGTACAATGAGCAGTTCTTC. It codes for CATSRRGAGYNEQFF. Together with reference TRBV15 and TRBJ2-1, the CDR3 gives the full variable domain: DAMVIQNPRYQVTQFGKPVTLSCSQTLNHNVMYWYQQKSSQAPKLLFHYYDKDFNNEADTPDNFQSRRPNTSFCFLDIRSPGLGDTAMYLCATSRRGAGYNEQFFGPGTRLTVL.

This chain connects TRBV28 to TRBJ1-3, with D possibly matching TRBD1 (5 bases). The germline gives CDR1 MDHEN, CDR2 SYDVKM. The length of the CDR3 is 15 residues. The V end lost 6 bases, the J end lost 0 bases, and 12 bases lay between the germline ends. The CDR3 DNA sequence: TGTGCCAGCAGCTCCGGGACGGACTCTGGAAACACCATATATTTT. Its translation is CASSSGTDSGNTIYF. The whole variable domain, remainder taken from reference TRBV28 and TRBJ1-3, is DVKVTQSSRYLVKRTGEKVFLECVQDMDHENMFWYRQDPGLGLRLIYFSYDVKMKEKGDIPEGYSVSREKKERFSLILESASTNQTSMYLCASSSGTDSGNTIYFGEGSWLTVV.

The rearrangement links TRBV5-6 to TRBJ2-5; D may match TRBD1 or TRBD2 (5 bases each). Germline V gene data show CDR1 as SGHDT and CDR2 as YYEEEE. V shed 4 bases and J shed 2 bases, with 9 bases lying between them. This CDR3 is 13 amino acids long. Written as DNA, the CDR3 is TGTGCCAGCAGCGAGGGACCACAAGAGACCCAGTACTTC. Protein: CASSEGPQETQYF.

The chain is built from TRBV7-9 and TRBJ1-4; D not resolved. Per germline, CDR1 SEHNR and CDR2 FQNEAQ (reference sequence). The CDR3 has 14 amino acids. V was clipped by 7 bases and J by 3 bases, with 12 bases between them. In DNA, the CDR3 is TGTGCCAGCACCACGTCCCCCCCTAATGAAAAACTGTTTTTT. Encoded protein: CASTTSPPNEKLFF.

The CDR3 spells CASSYSQGVTDTQYF. The CDR3 DNA sequence: TGTGCCAGCAGTTACTCGCAGGGAGTCACAGATACGCAGTATTTT. The chain employs TRBV6-5 and TRBJ2-3; perhaps D is TRBD1 or TRBD2 (5 bases each). In germline, CDR1 is MNHEY, CDR2 SVGAGI. The CDR3 length is 15 residues. Between the trimmed V and J ends, which lost 0 bases and 2 bases, there was a span of 9 bases.

CDR3 nucleotide sequence: TGTGCCAGCAGCCCGGGACAGGGGAAGACTAGCGGGGGGGCGGATACGCAGTATTTT. Its protein is CASSPGQGKTSGGADTQYF. The rearrangement uses TRBV11-1 and TRBJ2-3; TRBD2 matches 14 bases. V was clipped by 5 bases and J by 6 bases; unmatched bases: 16. There are 19 residues in the CDR3. Germline CDR1 is SGHAT and CDR2 is FQDESV (reference sequence). The whole variable domain, remainder taken from reference TRBV11-1 and TRBJ2-3, is EAEVAQSPRYKITEKSQAVAFWCDPISGHATLYWYRQILGQGPELLVQFQDESVVDDSQLPKDRFSAERLKGVDSTLKIQPAELGDSAMYLCASSPGQGKTSGGADTQYFGPGTRLTVL.

There are a few counts of this clone. The CDR3: CASSTAGGGTEAFF. DNA of the CDR3: TGTGCCAGCAGTACAGCAGGGGGAGGAACTGAAGCTTTCTTT. The chain links TRBV28 to TRBJ1-1; TRBD1 aligns across 7 bases. The CDR3 contains 14 residues. The germline CDR1 and CDR2 sequences are MDHEN and SYDVKM. After removal of 5 bases from V and 5 bases from J, the junction contained 8 bases not matched to a gene. Full variable domain (rest looked up from reference TRBV28 and TRBJ1-1): DVKVTQSSRYLVKRTGEKVFLECVQDMDHENMFWYRQDPGLGLRLIYFSYDVKMKEKGDIPEGYSVSREKKERFSLILESASTNQTSMYLCASSTAGGGTEAFFGQGTRLTVV.

The chain is built from TRBV18 and TRBJ2-1, with D tentatively TRBD1 or TRBD2 (5 bases each). The germline V gene has CDR1 KGHSH and CDR2 LQKENI. This CDR3 contains 13 residues. Trimming pared 3 bases from V and 8 bases from J, leaving 11 bases between. CDR3 amino acids: CASSPGLGDEQFF. Here the CDR3 DNA reads TGTGCCAGCTCACCCGGCCTGGGGGATGAGCAGTTCTTC.

The CDR3, as DNA: TGTGCCAGCAGCCACTCGGTAGACAGGTACAATGAGCAGTTCTTC. This gives the protein CASSHSVDRYNEQFF. The V gene is TRBV28, the J gene TRBJ2-1; a possible D gene is TRBD1 (6 bases). The V end was cut by 6 bases, the J end by 4 bases, with 16 bases between. Germline V gene sequence: CDR1 MDHEN, CDR2 SYDVKM. The length of the CDR3 is 15 residues.

The chain joins TRBV5-1 to TRBJ2-3; 8 nucleotides align to TRBD1. Germline lookup yields CDR1 SGHRS and CDR2 YFSETQ. The CDR3 loop spans 15 amino acids. V shed 3 bases and J 2 bases; nucleotides not matched to a gene: 5. In DNA form, the CDR3 reads TGCGCCAGCAGCTGGGGACAGGTACTCACAGATACGCAGTATTTT. Translated: CASSWGQVLTDTQYF. Full variable domain (remainder filled in from reference TRBV5-1 and TRBJ2-3): KAGVTQTPRYLIKTRGQQVTLSCSPISGHRSVSWYQQTPGQGLQFLFEYFSETQRNKGNFPGRFSGRQFSNSRSEMNVSTLELGDSALYLCASSWGQVLTDTQYFGPGTRLTVL.

V is TRBV6-6 and J is TRBJ1-2; D is unresolved. V gave up 3 bases and J gave up 8 bases, with 7 bases separating them. The germline CDR1 and CDR2 sequences are MNHNY and SVGAGI (reference sequence). The CDR3 extends over 11 amino acids. The CDR3 DNA follows: TGTGCCAGCAGTTATCTGGGCGGCTACACCTTC. This gives the protein CASSYLGGYTF.

About this clone: This sample also contains other DNA sequences that code for the same CDR3. The V and J genes are TRBV18 and TRBJ1-2, with D uncertain. Germline V gives CDR1 KGHSH, CDR2 LQKENI. Trimming removed 0 bases at V and 2 bases at J, with 7 bases between. The CDR3 consists of 14 residues. CDR3 in amino acids: CASSPPALNYGYTF. CDR3 nucleotide sequence: TGTGCCAGCTCACCACCCGCCCTCAACTATGGCTACACCTTC.

The chain is built from TRBV29-1 and TRBJ1-1; the D gene is possibly TRBD1 (6 bases). Germline CDR1 SQVTM, CDR2 ANQGSEA. The CDR3 spans 14 residues. V was clipped by 1 base and J by 0 bases, with 9 bases between them. The CDR3, as DNA: TGCAGCGTTGAAGTCAGGGGAATGAACACTGAAGCTTTCTTT. This translates into CSVEVRGMNTEAFF.

J is TRBJ2-5 and V is TRBV10-3; weak D call: TRBD1 (6 bases). Trimming left V 9 bases short and J 7 bases short, with 15 bases between. Germline V CDR1 and CDR2: ENHRY, SYGVKD. This CDR3 is 12 amino acids long. The CDR3 region is CAISTETGTQYF. The CDR3 coding sequence is TGTGCCATTTCCACAGAGACAGGGACCCAGTACTTC.

This chain links TRBV11-3 with TRBJ2-3; TRBD2 agrees at 8 bases. CDR3 length: 16 amino acids. CDR1 and CDR2 from the germline V gene are SGHNT and YENEEA. Trimming at V came to 5 bases and at J to 1 base, leaving 8 bases not matched to a gene. CDR3 in DNA: TGTGCCAGCAGCCGATCTAGCGGGCTACGCACAGATACGCAGTATTTT. Translated, it gives CASSRSSGLRTDTQYF.

V gene TRBV29-1 combines with J gene TRBJ1-1, with TRBD1 as a possible D gene (5 bases). The germline CDR1 and CDR2 sequences are SQVTM and ANQGSEA. The CDR3 consists of 12 residues. Trimming removed 7 bases from V and 4 bases from J, with 13 bases in between. The CDR3 loop is CSGRQWGTEAFF. The CDR3 region has the DNA TGCAGCGGCCGACAGTGGGGCACTGAAGCTTTCTTT. Supplemented by reference TRBV29-1 and TRBJ1-1, the full variable domain reads SAVISQKPSRDICQRGTSLTIQCQVDSQVTMMFWYRQQPGQSLTLIATANQGSEATYESGFVIDKFPISRPNLTFSTLTVSNMSPEDSSIYLCSGRQWGTEAFFGQGTRLTVV.

The chain carries TRBV5-5 and TRBJ1-1; 8 bases match TRBD1. Germline CDR1 and CDR2: SGHKS and YYEKEE (reference sequence). The ends lost 0 bases at V and 3 bases at J; junction bases unmatched: 10. The CDR3 has 17 amino acids. In nucleotides, the CDR3 is TGTGCCAGCAGCTTGGACTGGACAGGGTCCCCGTACACTGAAGCTTTCTTT. Translated, it gives CASSLDWTGSPYTEAFF.

V and J are TRBV9 and TRBJ1-6; D is ambiguous. V lost 4 bases, J lost 0 bases, and 17 bases lay in between. Germline lookup yields CDR1 SGDLS and CDR2 YYNGEE. This CDR3 is 18 amino acids long. The CDR3 bases are TGTGCCAGCAGCCCCACGGTTTCCTCGAGCTCCTATAATTCACCCCTCCACTTT. Protein: CASSPTVSSSSYNSPLHF.

This clone was recorded once. The chain has TRBV5-6 and TRBJ2-3; 7 positions match TRBD2. V dropped 2 bases and J dropped 0; count of bases not matched to a gene: 6. The CDR3 totals 16 residues. Germline CDR1 and CDR2: SGHDT and YYEEEE. The CDR3 region is CASSFYAGESTDTQYF. DNA for the CDR3: TGTGCCAGCAGCTTTTACGCGGGAGAAAGCACAGATACGCAGTATTTT.

Points on this clone: This CDR3 is also generated by other DNA sequences in the sample. This chain uses TRBV5-4 with TRBJ2-5; a weak D match, TRBD1 (5 bases). CDR1 and CDR2 (germline): SGHNT, YYREEE (reference sequence). Trimming removed 1 base at V and 5 bases at J, with 9 bases between. This CDR3 spans 13 amino acids. The CDR3 loop reads CASSLPAGETQYF. CDR3 sequence (DNA): TGTGCCAGCAGCTTGCCGGCAGGGGAGACCCAGTACTTC. Full variable domain (remainder filled in from reference TRBV5-4 and TRBJ2-5): ETGVTQSPTHLIKTRGQQVTLRCSSQSGHNTVSWYQQALGQGPQFIFQYYREEENGRGNFPPRFSGLQFPNYSSELNVNALELDDSALYLCASSLPAGETQYFGPGTRLLVL.

The rearrangement uses TRBV28 and TRBJ2-7, with D perhaps TRBD1 (5 bases). The length of the CDR3 is 15 residues. The V and J ends lost 6 bases and 7 bases respectively, with 22 bases between them. CDR1 MDHEN and CDR2 SYDVKM come from the germline V gene. CDR3 protein: CASSVVLGEGNEQYF. CDR3 coding DNA: TGTGCCAGCAGCGTAGTTTTAGGGGAAGGTAATGAGCAGTACTTC.

The rearrangement joins TRBV6-1 to TRBJ1-6; D may be TRBD1 (6 bases). The CDR3 length is 15 residues. V shed 7 bases and J shed 7 bases, with 17 bases lying between them. Germline assignment: CDR1 MNHNS and CDR2 SASEGT. The CDR3 bases are TGTGCCAGCATCCCAGAGGGGGGCAAAAATTCACCCCTCCACTTT. It is translated as CASIPEGGKNSPLHF.

CDR3 bases: TGTGCCAGCAGTCCACCCGGGACAGGGGCATCACCCCTCCACTTT. Translation: CASSPPGTGASPLHF. J is TRBJ1-6 and V is TRBV27; 10 bases are a match to TRBD1. This CDR3 comprises 15 residues. The germline gives CDR1 MNHEY, CDR2 SMNVEV (reference sequence). Trimming removed 5 bases from V and 10 bases from J; junction bases left unmatched: 8.

The CDR3 coding sequence is TGTGCCTGGAGACGCCCTGGGGGCCAGCCCCAGCATTTT. This encodes CAWRRPGGQPQHF. The genes are TRBV30 and TRBJ1-5, with D perhaps TRBD1 (6 bases). The germline CDR1 and CDR2 sequences are GTSNPN and SVGIG (reference sequence). V was clipped by 3 bases and J by 7 bases, with 13 bases between them. The CDR3 is made up of 13 amino acids.

In this sample, this clone turned up once. The genes are TRBV4-1 and TRBJ2-1; 7 nucleotides line up with TRBD2. The CDR3 extends over 16 amino acids. Germline V lookup: CDR1 MGHRA, CDR2 YSYEKL. J lost 3 bases, V lost 5 bases, and 10 bases had no gene match. The CDR3 DNA sequence: TGCGCCAGCAGCTCACCCGGGACTACTCACTACAATGAGCAGTTCTTC. Amino acid sequence: CASSSPGTTHYNEQFF.

This clone turned up a few times. The chain couples TRBV5-1 to TRBJ1-1, with 8 positions matching TRBD1. The germline V gene encodes CDR1 SGHRS and CDR2 YFSETQ. After removal of 5 bases from V and 5 bases from J, the junction contained 8 bases not matched to a gene. The length of the CDR3 is 14 residues. CDR3 region: CASRSDRVTTEAFF. Here the CDR3 DNA reads TGCGCCAGCAGATCGGACAGGGTTACGACTGAAGCTTTCTTT.

V usage is TRBV19 and J usage is TRBJ2-7; 10 bases fit TRBD1. CDR1 and CDR2 (germline): LNHDA, SQIVND (reference sequence). V was pared by 4 bases and J by 3 bases, with 6 bases of the junction left unmatched. This CDR3 spans 15 amino acids. CDR3 in amino acids: CASSTTGQGIYEQYF. CDR3 bases: TGTGCCAGTAGTACAACGGGACAGGGGATCTACGAGCAGTACTTC.

This rearrangement joins TRBV11-2 to TRBJ2-1; 15 bases are shared with TRBD2. Trimming took 5 bases from V and 4 from J; bases not matched to a gene: 12. The CDR3 runs to 19 residues. Germline loops: CDR1 SGHAT, CDR2 FQNNGV. DNA for the CDR3: TGTGCCAGCAGCCGGACTAGCGGGAGGGCGAAGGAGGGGTACAATGAGCAGTTCTTC. Protein: CASSRTSGRAKEGYNEQFF. Full variable domain (missing parts from reference TRBV11-2 and TRBJ2-1): EAGVAQSPRYKIIEKRQSVAFWCNPISGHATLYWYQQILGQGPKLLIQFQNNGVVDDSQLPKDRFSAERLKGVDSTLKIQPAKLEDSAVYLCASSRTSGRAKEGYNEQFFGPGTRLTVL.